What follows are 22 T cell receptor beta chains derived from one specimen sequenced in a study of shared T cell receptors in the human thymus. Repertoires were generated with immunoSEQ multiplex PCR, while TCRdb's copy carries only in-frame clones and drops some. Among approximately 730,000 clones listed, 80% to 90% were seen once. This sample also belongs to another study, concerning human thymus T cells.

The sequenced material came from thymocytes. The receptors derive from a girl less than two years old with a congenital heart defect.

This clone appeared a few times. This CDR3 is CASSHGTGAAGTQYF. CDR3 bases: TGTGCCAGCAGCCACGGGACTGGAGCTGCGGGGACCCAGTACTTC. The V and J genes are TRBV14 and TRBJ2-5, with D possibly being TRBD2 (6 bases). Trimming left V 3 bases short and J 7 bases short, with 18 bases between. The CDR3 sequence is 15 residues long. CDR1 SGHDN and CDR2 FVKESK come from the germline V gene.

This clone has only one observation. The chain uses TRBV6-5 and TRBJ1-2; 7 nucleotides match TRBD1. With V trimmed by 8 bases and J by 10 bases, 16 bases remained unmatched. Germline CDR1 and CDR2: MNHEY and SVGAGI. CDR3 length equals 14 residues. The CDR3, as DNA: TGTGCCAGCTCTACGGACAGGCGAAGTTTTGACTACACCTTC. Its protein is CASSTDRRSFDYTF.

The chain has TRBV7-2 and TRBJ1-2, with 9 positions matching TRBD1. Germline loops: CDR1 SGHTA, CDR2 FQGNSA. V dropped 7 bases and J dropped 0; count of bases not matched to a gene: 12. The CDR3 contains 17 residues. The CDR3 sequence: CASTGAHRGLANYGYTF. In DNA form, the CDR3 reads TGTGCCAGCACCGGGGCGCACAGGGGGCTAGCTAACTATGGCTACACCTTC. Combining the CDR3 with reference TRBV7-2 and TRBJ1-2 gives the whole variable domain GAGVSQSPSNKVTEKGKDVELRCDPISGHTALYWYRQSLGQGLEFLIYFQGNSAPDKSGLPSDRFSAERTGGSVSTLTIQRTQQEDSAVYLCASTGAHRGLANYGYTFGSGTRLTVV.

The chain combines TRBV4-1 with TRBJ1-6, with a weak D call TRBD1 (5 bases). Between the trimmed V and J ends, which lost 11 bases and 6 bases, there was a span of 23 bases. Germline V CDR1 and CDR2: MGHRA, YSYEKL. The CDR3 totals 16 residues. In nucleotides, the CDR3 is TGCGCCTGGAGCAGGGTTAAGTTCCTGGGTAATTCACCCCTCCACTTT. Its translation is CAWSRVKFLGNSPLHF.

The chain employs TRBV6-1 and TRBJ1-3; no clear D gene. The CDR3 spans 16 residues. The V gene's germline CDR1 is MNHNS and CDR2 SASEGT. Trimming took off 3 bases at V and 0 bases at J, with 12 bases between the two ends. CDR3: CASSDEEGYSGNTIYF. The CDR3 nucleotides are TGTGCCAGCAGTGACGAGGAGGGCTACTCTGGAAACACCATATATTTT.

This sequence joins TRBV7-9 and TRBJ2-7, with 7 bases matching TRBD1. CDR1 is SEHNR and CDR2 is FQNEAQ in the germline V gene (reference sequence). The ends lost 4 bases at V and 3 bases at J; junction bases unmatched: 9. CDR3 length: 15 residues. The CDR3 nucleotides read TGTGCCAGCAGCTCATGCCGGGACAGAAACTACGAGCAGTACTTC. Its translation: CASSSCRDRNYEQYF.

The genes are TRBV4-3 and TRBJ1-1; D is unclear. The CDR3 sequence is 15 residues long. V shed 2 bases and J shed 0 bases, with 10 bases lying between them. The germline V gene has CDR1 LGHNA and CDR2 YSLEER. CDR3 in DNA: TGCGCCAGCAGCCAAAGTGGGCCGGTGAACACTGAAGCTTTCTTT. This gives the protein CASSQSGPVNTEAFF.

Details on this clone: Germline is not matched at one junction end, which may reflect a read error. The rearrangement uses TRBV4-2 and TRBJ2-3, with 9 positions matching TRBD2. Germline V lookup: CDR1 LGHNA, CDR2 YNFKEQ. The CDR3 extends over 22 amino acids. The CDR3 nucleotides are TGTGCCAGCAGCCAACCCCAGACGACTAGCGGAGGGACCAGACACACGACAGATACGGAGTATTTT. Its translation is CASSQPQTTSGGTRHTTDTEYF.

This clone was observed a handful of times. The chain carries TRBV19 and TRBJ1-2; 8 nucleotides line up with TRBD1. Trimming removed 5 bases from V and 4 bases from J; junction bases left unmatched: 3. Germline V gives CDR1 LNHDA, CDR2 SQIVND (reference sequence). CDR3 size: 13 residues. In nucleotides, the CDR3 is TGTGCCAGTAGTCCCAGGGGGCCCTATGGCTACACCTTC. Its translation: CASSPRGPYGYTF.

V usage is TRBV19 and J usage is TRBJ1-1; 10 positions match TRBD1. This CDR3 has 17 amino acids. V was pared by 5 bases and J by 4 bases, with 13 bases of the junction left unmatched. CDR1 is LNHDA and CDR2 is SQIVND in the germline V gene (reference sequence). The CDR3 nucleotides read TGTGCCAGTAGTTCCCGATCCGGGACAGGGGAACTCACTGAAGCTTTCTTT. Its protein product is CASSSRSGTGELTEAFF.

V gene TRBV7-8 combines with J gene TRBJ2-1; 7 bases line up with TRBD1. Germline V gives CDR1 SGHVS, CDR2 FQNEAQ. The CDR3 is 17 amino acids. V lost 4 bases to trimming and J lost 8 bases; unmatched junction nucleotides: 17. The CDR3 sequence is CASSSKPYRGVIDEQFF. CDR3 DNA sequence: TGTGCCAGCAGCTCGAAACCCTACAGGGGCGTCATAGATGAGCAGTTCTTC.

Here the CDR3 reads CASSQINQETQYF. CDR3 coding DNA: TGTGCCAGCAGCCAGATTAACCAAGAGACCCAGTACTTC. This chain connects TRBV27 to TRBJ2-5; no clear D. The CDR3 is made up of 13 amino acids. Germline values: CDR1 MNHEY, CDR2 SMNVEV (reference sequence). Trimming removed 6 bases from V and 0 bases from J, with 8 bases in between.

The CDR3 DNA reads TGTGCTAGTGGTTTCTTCCTAGCGGGGGGGCCATGGGAGCAGTACTTC. Translation: CASGFFLAGGPWEQYF. This chain connects TRBV12-5 to TRBJ2-7, with 12 bases identical to TRBD2. There are 16 residues in the CDR3. Trimming removed 3 bases from V and 7 bases from J; junction bases left unmatched: 10. Germline V lookup: CDR1 LGHNT, CDR2 FRNRAP.

The chain carries TRBV2 and TRBJ2-1, with TRBD1 as a possible D gene (6 bases). The CDR3 has 15 residues. Per germline, CDR1 SNHLY and CDR2 FYNNEI. Between the trimmed V and J ends, which lost 6 bases and 7 bases, there was a span of 19 bases. This CDR3 reads CASRFSQGHENEQFF. CDR3 DNA sequence: TGTGCCAGCAGATTCTCACAGGGCCACGAAAATGAGCAGTTCTTC.

The J gene is TRBJ2-2, the V gene TRBV19; 9 bases fit TRBD1. Germline loops: CDR1 LNHDA, CDR2 SQIVND (reference sequence). V was pared by 1 base and J by 3 bases, with 12 bases of the junction left unmatched. The length of the CDR3 is 19 residues. The CDR3 DNA follows: TGTGCCAGTAGTATAGTGGGCCGGGACAGGGAAGGTGACACCGGGGAGCTGTTTTTT. Residues: CASSIVGRDREGDTGELFF.

Details on this clone: The sample has other DNA sequences that encode this CDR3 too. The chain couples TRBV5-1 to TRBJ1-6; the D gene is possibly TRBD1 (5 bases). Germline CDR1 and CDR2: SGHRS and YFSETQ. Between the trimmed V and J ends, which lost 2 bases and 0 bases, there was a span of 12 bases. The CDR3 is 17 residues long. The CDR3 loop reads CASSFGGPSSYNSPLHF. CDR3 sequence (DNA): TGCGCCAGCAGCTTCGGGGGTCCGAGCTCCTATAATTCACCCCTCCACTTT.

V usage is TRBV27 and J usage is TRBJ2-1, with 9 bases that match TRBD2. This CDR3 region has 15 residues. Losses at the gene ends were 7 bases for V and 6 bases for J; bases not matched to a gene: 10. Germline loops: CDR1 MNHEY, CDR2 SMNVEV (reference sequence). Here the CDR3 DNA reads TGTGCCAGCATCCCCCGGCGGGGGGGAAGCAATGAGCAGTTCTTC. It yields the protein CASIPRRGGSNEQFF.

CDR3: CASSPSVGRDTEAFF. The CDR3 DNA follows: TGTGCCAGCAGCCCAAGTGTGGGGAGGGACACTGAAGCTTTCTTT. The chain employs TRBV7-9 and TRBJ1-1; D remains ambiguous. V dropped 5 bases and J dropped 3 bases, with 16 bases sitting between them. There are 15 residues in the CDR3. CDR1 SEHNR and CDR2 FQNEAQ come from the germline V gene (reference sequence).

The rearrangement uses TRBV6-4 and TRBJ1-2; D is unresolved. Per germline, CDR1 MRHNA and CDR2 SNTAGT. This CDR3 region has 12 residues. The ends were cut back, 2 bases at V and 8 bases at J, with 9 bases in the middle. The CDR3 nucleotides are TGTGCCAGCAGTGACGACCGCGGGGGCTACACCTTC. It yields the protein CASSDDRGGYTF.

The V call is TRBV6-5, the J call TRBJ2-3; weak D call: TRBD1 (5 bases). Germline V gene data show CDR1 as MNHEY and CDR2 as SVGAGI. V was trimmed by 0 bases and J by 6 bases, leaving 10 bases between them. The CDR3 has 14 residues. The CDR3 nucleotides are TGTGCCAGCAGTTACTCGAATTCAGGGGATACGCAGTATTTT. This sequence encodes CASSYSNSGDTQYF.

This chain uses TRBV27 with TRBJ2-3; TRBD1 agrees at 10 bases. J gave up 3 bases and V 6 bases, and 15 bases lay outside the gene matches. CDR1 is MNHEY, CDR2 SMNVEV, per germline (reference sequence). CDR3 size: 18 residues. This chain's CDR3 is CASRGSRDRGFLTDTQYF. In nucleotides, the CDR3 is TGTGCCAGCAGGGGTAGCCGGGACAGGGGATTCCTTACAGATACGCAGTATTTT.

This clone was seen a few times. This chain connects TRBV28 to TRBJ2-7; TRBD1 aligns across 7 bases. Germline lookup yields CDR1 MDHEN and CDR2 SYDVKM. V lost 5 bases to trimming and J lost 4 bases; unmatched junction nucleotides: 14. This CDR3 has 16 residues. CDR3 protein: CASSPATSDRPYEQYF. CDR3 sequence (DNA): TGTGCCAGCAGTCCAGCCACCTCGGACAGGCCTTACGAGCAGTACTTC.